This TCR beta chain originates from a study of identical twins. A single record per CDR3 protein comes from TCRdb applying MiXCR to the 5' RACE reads. The sample consists of about 520,000 distinct CDR3 sequences, roughly a fifth of them appearing once. The CDR3 runs to 14 residues. This sample also belongs to another study, concerning T cells expressing NK-cell markers.

Sequences were obtained from CD4+ T cells sorted from blood. The clonotype comes from a woman in her late teens or twenties in good health. This chain joins TRBV1 and TRBJ2-7; TRBD2 is the table's D call and was not checked against the DNA. TRBV1 is designated a pseudogene. The CDR3 coding sequence is TGCACCAGCAGCAAAAGGACTAGATCCTACGAGCAGTACTTC. This codes for CTSSKRTRSYEQYF.